The rows below give T cell receptor beta chains drawn from one sample of a study of blood T cell repertoires in COVID-19. The protocol was immunoSEQ multiplex PCR, while the TCRdb copy is restricted to in-frame clones and leaves out a portion. The table lists 85,000 to 95,000 clones, 87% of them singletons, with 7% to 8% in the top ten. The sample consisted of peripheral blood. The source of these receptors is a human donor with acute or convalescent COVID-19. The donor label of this sample is uncertain. Each CDR3 is given with its conserved first and last residue. D genes are given only for firm matches. Size is stated for part of the rows, as once, few or many counts, or as a class when the clone is expanded.

J gene | D gene | V gene | clone size | CDR3 DNA | CDR3 protein
TRBJ1-2 | TRBD1 | TRBV9 | . | TGTGCCAGCAGCACGTCGGGACAGGACAACTATGGCTACACCTTC | CASSTSGQDNYGYTF
TRBJ2-1 | . | TRBV19 | . | TGTGCCAGTACCTCATTAACTGGTAGCTCCTACAATGAGCAGTTCTTC | CASTSLTGSSYNEQFF
TRBJ2-1 | . | TRBV11-2 | . | TGTGCCAGCACACGGGCAGGGTTAGAAAATGAGCAGTTCTTC | CASTRAGLENEQFF
TRBJ1-1 | . | TRBV28 | . | TGTGCCATCTTTCGTGGCGGGGCGGGTGAAGCTTTCTTT | CAIFRGGAGEAFF
TRBJ1-1 | . | TRBV4-1 | . | TGCGCCAGCAGCCTCCCCGGTCCCCTGAACACTGAAGCTTTCTTT | CASSLPGPLNTEAFF
TRBJ1-6 | TRBD1 | TRBV20-1 | . | TGCAGTGCTAGTGGAGCCCCGGGACAGGGGAAAAGGGCCTATAATTCACCCCTCCACTTT | CSASGAPGQGKRAYNSPLHF
TRBJ1-1 | . | TRBV7-8 | . | TGTGCCAGCAGCTTCCCGACAGATACGAACACTGAAGCTTTCTTT | CASSFPTDTNTEAFF
TRBJ1-2 | . | TRBV6-5 | . | TGTGCCAGCAGTTTCCAGGGGAACTATGGCTACACCTTC | CASSFQGNYGYTF
TRBJ2-2 | TRBD2 | TRBV7-3 | . | TGTGCCAGCAGCTTCGCCGGACTAGCGGGGCCGGACGGGGAGCTGTTTTTT | CASSFAGLAGPDGELFF
TRBJ2-1 | TRBD2 | TRBV5-4 | . | TGTGCCAGCAGCCTGGGCGGGGCCCTTAGCGGGGGCAATGAGCAGTTCTTC | CASSLGGALSGGNEQFF
TRBJ2-2 | . | TRBV10-3 | . | TGTGCCATCAGTGAGTCGCGTCAGGGTCAGGGCGGGGAGCTGTTTTTT | CAISESRQGQGGELFF
TRBJ1-3 | . | TRBV28 | . | TGTGCTCACAGCAGCCCTGTTTCTGGAAACACCATATATTTT | CAHSSPVSGNTIYF
TRBJ1-1 | . | TRBV5-1 | . | TGCGCCAGCAGCTCCCGACCGGTCTTGGGCATGAACACTGAAGCTTTCTTT | CASSSRPVLGMNTEAFF
TRBJ1-6 | TRBD1 | TRBV28 | . | TGTGCCAGCACTTTGGGACAGTTCGCCTATAATTCACCCCTCCACTTT | CASTLGQFAYNSPLHF
TRBJ2-2 | . | TRBV7-3 | once | TGTGCCAGCAGCTTAGTCCCGGGACAACTCAACACCGGGGAGCTGTTTTTT | CASSLVPGQLNTGELFF
TRBJ1-2 | . | TRBV7-3 | . | TGTGCCAGCAGAGGGTCGGTCGGGGATGGCTACACCTTC | CASRGSVGDGYTF
TRBJ2-5 | TRBD2 | TRBV18 | . | TGTGCCAGCTCACCGAAACTAGCGGGGGAACCCCAAGAGACCCAGTACTTC | CASSPKLAGEPQETQYF
TRBJ2-6 | . | TRBV7-9 | . | TGTGCCAGCAGCTTAGCGGTCTATGAACGCCTCTCTTGGGCCAACGTCCTGACTTTC | CASSLAVYERLSWANVLTF
TRBJ1-2 | TRBD1 | TRBV15 | . | TGTGCCACCAGCCAGGACAGGGTGGGCTATGGCTACACCTTC | CATSQDRVGYGYTF
TRBJ2-7 | . | TRBV12-3/TRBV12-4 | . | TGTGCCAGCAGTTCTCGGGTGACCTACGAGCAGTACTTC | CASSSRVTYEQYF
TRBJ1-5 | . | TRBV3-1/TRBV3-2 | . | TGTGCCAGCAGCCAAGATCTGCCAGGATCCAATCAGCCCCAGCATTTT | CASSQDLPGSNQPQHF
TRBJ2-2 | . | TRBV4-3 | . | TGCGCCAGCAGCCAAGTCAGAAACACCGGGGAGCTGTTTTTT | CASSQVRNTGELFF
TRBJ2-5 | TRBD1 | TRBV4-1 | . | TGCGCCAGCAGCCAAGCGGACAGGAGGGAGACCCAGTACTTC | CASSQADRRETQYF
TRBJ2-6 | . | TRBV2 | . | TGTGCCAGCAGGGGGGGTTTTAGTTCTGGGGCCAACGTCCTGACTTTC | CASRGGFSSGANVLTF
TRBJ1-6 | . | TRBV4-2 | . | TGTGCCAGCAGCCAGGTCATGAGAGGCTTAGGCCCCGGGGGGTCACCCCTCCACTTT | CASSQVMRGLGPGGSPLHF
TRBJ1-2 | . | TRBV28 | . | TGTGCCAGCAATCCCCCTGGGGCCGTTCGCTTCTATGGCTACACCTTC | CASNPPGAVRFYGYTF
TRBJ1-5 | . | TRBV28 | once | TGTGCCAGCAGTCCCACCACGGGACACGGAAATCAGCCCCAGCATTTT | CASSPTTGHGNQPQHF
TRBJ2-1 | . | TRBV5-1 | . | TGCGCCAGCAGCTTGGGGCAGGGCAGCTCCTACAATGAGCAGTTCTTC | CASSLGQGSSYNEQFF
TRBJ1-1 | . | TRBV7-8 | . | TGTGCCAGCAGCTTACTACGCGGGTCCCAAGGGGGGAACACTGAAGCTTTCTTT | CASSLLRGSQGGNTEAFF
TRBJ2-5 | . | TRBV5-1 | . | TGCGCCAGCAGCTCGGGAGTCCAAGAGACCCAGTACTTC | CASSSGVQETQYF
TRBJ2-2 | TRBD1 | TRBV24-1 | . | TGTGCCACCAGTGATCCGGGACAGGGGGCGGGAGTAGGCGGGGAGCTGTTTTTT | CATSDPGQGAGVGGELFF
TRBJ1-5 | . | TRBV24-1 | . | TGTGCCACCAGTGAGTCGGGACTTACGAATCAGCCCCAGCATTTT | CATSESGLTNQPQHF
TRBJ1-4 | . | TRBV5-1 | . | TGCGCCAGCAGCTTGGGGTGGGAGAATGAAAAACTGTTTTTT | CASSLGWENEKLFF
TRBJ1-3 | . | TRBV27 | . | TGTGCCAGCAGGCGGGCCGGATCGGTGGGCCGAAACACCATATATTTT | CASRRAGSVGRNTIYF
TRBJ2-7 | TRBD2 | TRBV7-2 | . | TGTGCCAGCAGCTATAGCGGGGGGCAAAGCTCCTACGAGCAGTACTTC | CASSYSGGQSSYEQYF